The rows below give T cell receptor beta chains drawn from one sample of a study of T-cell memory formation after mild COVID-19. Each CDR3 protein is one row after TCRdb ran MiXCR on the 5' RACE reads. Of under 250,000 distinct CDR3 sequences listed, 15% are singletons. Input material: PBMCs or a T cell subset sorted from them (not recorded which). The receptors were sampled from an adult woman who had mild COVID-19 (a few samples of this study predate the infection). Cell type and time point are not known. The CDR3 runs from the conserved cysteine through the conserved F or W. A D gene is named only where the DNA matches it firmly. For some rows the clone size is stated as once, few or many, or as a class when expanded; others skip it.

size: -; V: TRBV20-1; D: -; J: TRBJ2-2; CDR3: CSASPLRPPNTGELFF; DNA: TGCAGTGCTAGCCCCCTCCGCCCTCCGAACACCGGGGAGCTGTTTTTT
size: -; V: TRBV5-6; D: -; J: TRBJ2-7; CDR3: CASSLGLVYEQYF; DNA: TGTGCCAGCAGCTTGGGACTAGTCTACGAGCAGTACTTC
size: -; V: TRBV7-2; D: -; J: TRBJ2-1; CDR3: CASSRESYNEQFF; DNA: TGTGCCAGCAGTCGAGAATCCTACAATGAGCAGTTCTTC
size: -; V: TRBV19; D: -; J: TRBJ1-2; CDR3: CASRDQGRRYGYTF; DNA: TGTGCCAGTAGGGATCAGGGGCGTCGGTATGGCTACACCTTC
size: few; V: TRBV10-2; D: -; J: TRBJ2-3; CDR3: CASSWTSSGTDTQYF; DNA: TGCGCCAGCAGTTGGACGTCTTCAGGCACAGATACGCAGTATTTT
size: few; V: TRBV7-8; D: TRBD2; J: TRBJ2-1; CDR3: CASSSRTSGNTNEQFF; DNA: TGTGCCAGCAGCTCTCGGACTAGCGGGAATACCAATGAGCAGTTCTTC
size: few; V: TRBV7-9; D: TRBD2; J: TRBJ2-3; CDR3: CASSSGLGGVADTQYF; DNA: TGTGCCAGCAGCTCCGGACTAGGAGGGGTAGCAGATACGCAGTATTTT
size: -; V: TRBV7-2; D: TRBD2; J: TRBJ2-7; CDR3: CASSLTSGDPYEQYF; DNA: TGTGCCAGCAGCTTAACTAGCGGGGACCCCTACGAGCAGTACTTC
size: few; V: TRBV12-3/TRBV12-4; D: -; J: TRBJ1-1; CDR3: CASSIPRVGTEAFF; DNA: TGTGCCAGCAGCATACCCAGGGTTGGCACTGAAGCTTTCTTT
size: -; V: TRBV20-1; D: -; J: TRBJ1-2; CDR3: CSASQLGYTF; DNA: TGCAGTGCTAGCCAGCTCGGCTACACCTTC
size: few; V: TRBV5-4; D: -; J: TRBJ2-2; CDR3: CAAQTPGGELFF; DNA: TGTGCCGCCCAGACCCCCGGAGGGGAGCTGTTTTTT
size: -; V: TRBV5-1; D: TRBD2; J: TRBJ2-3; CDR3: CASSPSGGRSDTQYF; DNA: TGCGCCAGCAGCCCCTCGGGCGGGAGATCGGATACGCAGTATTTT
size: -; V: TRBV5-1; D: -; J: TRBJ2-3; CDR3: CASSPGFTDTQYF; DNA: TGCGCCAGCAGCCCAGGGTTCACAGATACGCAGTATTTT
size: few; V: TRBV6-6; D: -; J: TRBJ1-1; CDR3: CASSPVEPGGFF; DNA: TGTGCCAGCAGCCCCGTAGAGCCGGGCGGTTTCTTT
size: -; V: TRBV6-2/TRBV6-3; D: -; J: TRBJ1-6; CDR3: CASKSGGRGDSPLHF; DNA: TGTGCCAGCAAATCGGGGGGACGGGGCGATTCACCCCTCCACTTT
size: -; V: TRBV4-2; D: -; J: TRBJ2-3; CDR3: CASSQLRGDTQYF; DNA: TGTGCCAGCAGCCAACTCCGTGGAGATACGCAGTATTTT
size: -; V: TRBV7-9; D: -; J: TRBJ2-1; CDR3: CASSPRTNEQFF; DNA: TGTGCCAGCAGCCCACGGACGAATGAGCAGTTCTTC
size: -; V: TRBV20-1; D: -; J: TRBJ2-7; CDR3: CSVEGGPYEQYF; DNA: TGCAGTGTAGAGGGAGGCCCCTACGAGCAGTACTTC
size: few; V: TRBV4-1; D: -; J: TRBJ2-3; CDR3: CASRYPATDTQYF; DNA: TGCGCCAGCAGGTACCCTGCCACAGATACGCAGTATTTT
size: many; V: TRBV4-1; D: TRBD2; J: TRBJ2-3; CDR3: CASSRDSGRPRSF; DNA: TGCGCCAGCAGCCGTGATAGCGGGAGGCCCCGGTCTTTT
size: -; V: TRBV18; D: TRBD1; J: TRBJ1-4; CDR3: CASSPLEGALEKLFF; DNA: TGTGCCAGCTCCCCCTTGGAGGGGGCGCTTGAAAAACTGTTTTTT
size: few; V: TRBV20-1; D: TRBD2; J: TRBJ2-5; CDR3: CSARGSGGAGETQYF; DNA: TGCAGTGCTAGAGGGAGCGGGGGGGCCGGGGAGACCCAGTACTTC
size: -; V: TRBV10-3; D: -; J: TRBJ1-1; CDR3: CAIGDRRTEAFF; DNA: TGTGCCATCGGAGATAGAAGGACTGAAGCTTTCTTT
size: few; V: TRBV30; D: -; J: TRBJ2-3; CDR3: CACRGLTDTQYF; DNA: TGTGCCTGCCGCGGATTGACAGATACGCAGTATTTT
size: -; V: TRBV7-9; D: TRBD1; J: TRBJ1-5; CDR3: CASSALTGEQPQHF; DNA: TGTGCCAGCAGCGCGCTGACAGGGGAACAGCCCCAGCATTTT
size: many; V: TRBV18; D: -; J: TRBJ2-3; CDR3: CASSPNQGLPTDTQYF; DNA: TGTGCCAGCTCACCTAATCAGGGGCTACCCACAGATACGCAGTATTTT
size: -; V: TRBV5-1; D: -; J: TRBJ2-2; CDR3: CASSFQDTGELFF; DNA: TGCGCCAGCAGCTTCCAGGACACCGGGGAGCTGTTTTTT
size: few; V: TRBV24-1; D: TRBD1; J: TRBJ2-2; CDR3: CATSDRYYGTGTTGELFF; DNA: TGTGCCACCAGTGACAGATACTACGGGACAGGGACCACCGGGGAGCTGTTTTTT
size: -; V: TRBV6-5; D: TRBD2; J: TRBJ2-2; CDR3: CASSPGLAGLTGELFF; DNA: TGTGCCAGCAGTCCGGGACTAGCGGGATTAACGGGGGAGCTGTTTTTT
size: -; V: TRBV6-1; D: -; J: TRBJ1-1; CDR3: CASSDVTEAFF; DNA: TGTGCCAGCAGCGATGTAACTGAAGCTTTCTTT
size: few; V: TRBV18; D: TRBD1; J: TRBJ2-7; CDR3: CASSPRGRGYEQYF; DNA: TGTGCCAGCTCACCCAGGGGGCGCGGGTACGAGCAGTACTTC
size: -; V: TRBV5-6; D: -; J: TRBJ2-2; CDR3: CASSLYRDPGELFF; DNA: TGTGCCAGCAGCTTGTACAGGGATCCCGGGGAGCTGTTTTTT
size: -; V: TRBV15; D: -; J: TRBJ1-3; CDR3: CATSRDDRQTIYF; DNA: TGTGCCACCAGCAGGGACGACAGGCAGACCATATATTTT
size: -; V: TRBV12-3/TRBV12-4; D: -; J: TRBJ1-2; CDR3: CASSLSVGEAGYTF; DNA: TGTGCCAGCAGTTTAAGCGTTGGGGAGGCTGGCTACACCTTC
size: -; V: TRBV29-1; D: -; J: TRBJ1-4; CDR3: CSVLGIDNEKLFF; DNA: TGCAGCGTTCTCGGGATTGATAATGAAAAACTGTTTTTT
size: many; V: TRBV12-3/TRBV12-4; D: TRBD2; J: TRBJ2-7; CDR3: CASSPGLAGGLYEQYF; DNA: TGTGCCAGCAGTCCGGGACTAGCGGGGGGATTGTACGAGCAGTACTTC
size: -; V: TRBV7-2; D: TRBD2; J: TRBJ2-7; CDR3: CASSLGGLARQEQYF; DNA: TGTGCCAGCAGCCTCGGGGGACTAGCACGACAAGAGCAGTACTTC
size: few; V: TRBV5-1; D: -; J: TRBJ1-2; CDR3: CASSLMGSDGYTF; DNA: TGCGCCAGCAGCTTGATGGGATCTGATGGCTACACCTTC
size: -; V: TRBV11-3; D: -; J: TRBJ2-2; CDR3: CASSLGQGLSSGELFF; DNA: TGTGCCAGCAGCTTAGGTCAGGGACTCTCAAGTGGGGAGCTGTTTTTT
size: few; V: TRBV3-1; D: TRBD2; J: TRBJ2-2; CDR3: CASSPQTSGMSTGELFF; DNA: TGTGCCAGCAGCCCTCAGACTAGCGGGATGTCCACCGGGGAGCTGTTTTTT
size: few; V: TRBV2; D: -; J: TRBJ1-2; CDR3: CASSGDSKGGYTF; DNA: TGTGCCAGCAGTGGGGACTCCAAGGGGGGCTACACCTTC
size: few; V: TRBV29-1; D: -; J: TRBJ1-2; CDR3: CSVARTETRGAGYTF; DNA: TGCAGCGTTGCCCGGACAGAGACACGGGGGGCTGGCTACACCTTC
size: -; V: TRBV20-1; D: -; J: TRBJ2-4; CDR3: CSAATKNIQYF; DNA: TGCAGTGCAGCGACTAAAAACATTCAGTACTTC
size: -; V: TRBV24-1; D: -; J: TRBJ1-2; CDR3: CATSDPWRSYGYTF; DNA: TGTGCCACCAGTGATCCGTGGCGCAGCTATGGCTACACCTTC
size: -; V: TRBV3-1; D: -; J: TRBJ2-7; CDR3: CASSRGTPYEQYF; DNA: TGTGCCAGCAGCCGGGGGACTCCCTACGAGCAGTACTTC
size: many; V: TRBV9; D: TRBD1; J: TRBJ1-5; CDR3: CASSPGTGRSNQPQHF; DNA: TGTGCCAGCAGCCCCGGGACAGGGAGGAGCAATCAGCCCCAGCATTTT
size: few; V: TRBV6-6; D: TRBD1; J: TRBJ1-1; CDR3: CASSINRGNTEAFF; DNA: TGTGCCAGCAGTATAAACAGGGGGAACACTGAAGCTTTCTTT
size: -; V: TRBV7-3; D: -; J: TRBJ2-3; CDR3: CASSLLGMAPDTQYF; DNA: TGTGCCAGCAGCTTACTCGGGATGGCACCAGATACGCAGTATTTT
size: -; V: TRBV27; D: -; J: TRBJ2-1; CDR3: CATSRAGRNEQFF; DNA: TGTGCCACCTCGAGGGCAGGTCGAAATGAGCAGTTCTTC
size: -; V: TRBV7-2; D: TRBD1; J: TRBJ1-1; CDR3: CASSIQTGAAAEAFF; DNA: TGTGCCAGCAGCATCCAGACAGGGGCAGCGGCTGAAGCTTTCTTT
size: few; V: TRBV20-1; D: TRBD1; J: TRBJ1-1; CDR3: CSARGGQTEAFF; DNA: TGCAGTGCTAGAGGGGGACAGACCGAAGCTTTCTTT
size: few; V: TRBV5-6; D: -; J: TRBJ1-1; CDR3: CASFQLSIKQAFF; DNA: TGTGCCAGCTTCCAACTCAGCATAAAGCAAGCTTTCTTT
size: -; V: TRBV7-3; D: -; J: TRBJ1-1; CDR3: CASSLTQGSRTEAFF; DNA: TGTGCCAGCAGCTTAACGCAGGGTTCGAGAACTGAAGCTTTCTTT
size: few; V: TRBV10-3; D: TRBD2; J: TRBJ2-1; CDR3: CAISDSGLANVGQFF; DNA: TGTGCCATCAGTGATTCGGGACTAGCGAACGTCGGGCAGTTCTTC